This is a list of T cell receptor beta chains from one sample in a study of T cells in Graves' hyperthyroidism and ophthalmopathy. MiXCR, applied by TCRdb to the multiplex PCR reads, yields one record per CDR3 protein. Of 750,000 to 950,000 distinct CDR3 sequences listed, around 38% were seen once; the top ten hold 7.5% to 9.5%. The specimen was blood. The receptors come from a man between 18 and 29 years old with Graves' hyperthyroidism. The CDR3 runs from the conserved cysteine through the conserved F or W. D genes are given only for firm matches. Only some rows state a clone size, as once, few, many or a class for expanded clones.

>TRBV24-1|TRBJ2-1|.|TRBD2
TGTGCCACCAGTGATGGGGACTACCCACTGGGTGAGCAGTTCTTC
CATSDGDYPLGEQFF
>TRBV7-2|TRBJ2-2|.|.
TGTGCCTCATTGCCCGGACCTTTCGGTTCGAGGGAGCTGTTTTTT
CASLPGPFGSRELFF
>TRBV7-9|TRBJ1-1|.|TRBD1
TGTGCCGGCAGCAAACGACAGGGAGGCACTGAAGCTTTCTTT
CAGSKRQGGTEAFF
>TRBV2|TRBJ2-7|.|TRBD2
TGTGCCAGCACCTCGAGTAGCGGGAGTACCTACGAGCAGTACTTC
CASTSSSGSTYEQYF
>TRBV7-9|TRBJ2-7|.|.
TGCGCCAGCAGCCAAGAGGGTCACGGGGGATTCTACGAGCAGTACTTC
CASSQEGHGGFYEQYF
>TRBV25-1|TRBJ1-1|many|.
TGTGCCAGCAGTGGTGGACAGAACACTGAAGCTTTCTTT
CASSGGQNTEAFF
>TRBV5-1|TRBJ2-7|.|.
TGCGCCAGCACCTTGGACTCCTCCTACGAGCAGTACTTC
CASTLDSSYEQYF
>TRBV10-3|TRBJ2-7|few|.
TGTGCCATCAGTGAGACTAGCCGGACCTACGAGCAGTACTTC
CAISETSRTYEQYF
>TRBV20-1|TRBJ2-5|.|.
TGCAGTGCTGGCAGACAGTACCAAGAGACCCAGTACTTC
CSAGRQYQETQYF
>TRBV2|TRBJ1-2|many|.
TGTGCCAGCAGGGTCGGACCTAACTATGGCTACACCTTC
CASRVGPNYGYTF
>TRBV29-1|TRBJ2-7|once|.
TGCAGCGTTGAGCCCGGGAGCTCCTACGAGCAGTACTTC
CSVEPGSSYEQYF
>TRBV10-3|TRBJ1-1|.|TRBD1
TGTGCCAGCAGTCCTGGGCTGGGCAGGGGGCTCGGCACTGAAGCTTTCTTT
CASSPGLGRGLGTEAFF
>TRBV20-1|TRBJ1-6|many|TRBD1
TGCAGTGGGGGGAGGACAGGACATTCACCCCTCCACTTT
CSGGRTGHSPLHF
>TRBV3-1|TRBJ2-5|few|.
TGTGCCAGCAGCCAAGTGTACAGGGCGGGGGAGACCCAGTACTTC
CASSQVYRAGETQYF
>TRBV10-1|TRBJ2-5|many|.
TGCGCCAGCAGACTTCTCGGGACCCAGTACTTC
CASRLLGTQYF
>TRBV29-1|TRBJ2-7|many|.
TGCAGCGCGTTTGGGAGGGGGTCCTACGAGCAGTACTTC
CSAFGRGSYEQYF